A single sample gave rise to the 17 T cell receptor beta chains below, sequenced in a study of blood T cell repertoires in COVID-19. Sequencing was performed with immunoSEQ multiplex PCR; in TCRdb, only in-frame clones are kept and a portion is missing. Of approximately 70,000 clones listed, approximately 90% are singletons. The source material was peripheral blood. The receptors come from a human donor in a cohort sampled during active COVID-19.

V usage is TRBV5-1 and J usage is TRBJ2-5; D may be TRBD1 (6 bases). The germline CDR1 and CDR2 sequences are SGHRS and YFSETQ. This CDR3 is built from 16 residues. The ends were cut back, 4 bases at V and 1 base at J, with 17 bases in the middle. The CDR3 DNA follows: TGCGCCAGCAGCCCTCTACGATCAGGGGCCCAAGAGACCCAGTACTTC. This sequence encodes CASSPLRSGAQETQYF.

The chain recombines TRBV10-3 with TRBJ1-5; D is unresolved. Germline lookup yields CDR1 ENHRY and CDR2 SYGVKD. This CDR3 is 15 amino acids long. Trimming left V 0 bases short and J 1 base short, with 7 bases between. The CDR3 DNA reads TGTGCCATCAGTGAGTCGCTACAGAGCAATCAGCCCCAGCATTTT. Translated, it gives CAISESLQSNQPQHF.

The chain joins TRBV24-1 to TRBJ1-2; D ambiguous. This CDR3 is built from 14 residues. The germline V and J ends were trimmed by 0 bases and 2 bases, with 6 bases remaining between them. CDR1 KGHDR and CDR2 SFDVKD come from the germline V gene. CDR3 region: CATSDLSRNYGYTF. CDR3 DNA: TGTGCCACCAGTGATTTGAGTAGAAACTATGGCTACACCTTC.

This chain uses TRBV5-1 with TRBJ1-1; 9 nucleotides line up with TRBD1. This CDR3 spans 15 amino acids. Trimming cost V 2 bases and J 4 bases; bases outside gene matches: 6. Germline-derived CDR1 and CDR2 are SGHRS and YFSETQ. CDR3 amino acids: CASSLTGGQGTEAFF. The CDR3 DNA reads as TGCGCCAGCAGCTTAACAGGGGGCCAGGGCACTGAAGCTTTCTTT.

V gene TRBV19 combines with J gene TRBJ1-5; D remains ambiguous. The CDR3 consists of 14 residues. Germline loops: CDR1 LNHDA, CDR2 SQIVND (reference sequence). V shed 5 bases and J shed 5 bases, with 13 bases lying between them. CDR3 in amino acids: CASSVEAPHQPQHF. CDR3 coding DNA: TGTGCCAGTAGTGTGGAGGCCCCCCATCAGCCCCAGCATTTT.

The V and J genes are TRBV9 and TRBJ2-5; 7 bases are a match to TRBD2. The CDR3 consists of 15 residues. CDR1 SGDLS and CDR2 YYNGEE come from the germline V gene. V trimming: 0 bases; J trimming: 1 base; junction bases outside the gene matches: 3. CDR3 in amino acids: CASSVGAGTQETQYF. In nucleotides, the CDR3 is TGTGCCAGCAGCGTAGGAGCGGGGACCCAAGAGACCCAGTACTTC.

The chain recombines TRBV3-1 (or the pseudogene TRBV3-2) with TRBJ2-2; 14 positions agree with TRBD2. V lost 0 bases to trimming and J lost 4 bases; unmatched junction nucleotides: 7. Germline V gene lookup returns CDR1 LGHDT and CDR2 YNNKEL (reference sequence). The CDR3 has 19 amino acids. Here the CDR3 DNA reads TGTGCCAGCAGCCAAGAGCCCCCGGGACTAGCGGGAGTCACCGGGGAGCTGTTTTTT. Residues: CASSQEPPGLAGVTGELFF.

The genes are TRBV15 and TRBJ1-3; 7 bases are shared with TRBD1. Germline V gene lookup returns CDR1 LNHNV and CDR2 YYDKDF (reference sequence). The CDR3 is made up of 16 amino acids. Trimming at V came to 4 bases and at J to 5 bases, leaving 11 bases not matched to a gene. For the CDR3, the DNA is TGTGCCACCAGCACCTTACAGACAGGGATAAGAAACACCATATATTTT. This encodes CATSTLQTGIRNTIYF.

The rearrangement uses TRBV5-1 and TRBJ2-5; the match to TRBD1 covers 9 bases. J gave up 3 bases and V 4 bases, and 7 bases lay outside the gene matches. Per germline, CDR1 SGHRS and CDR2 YFSETQ. The CDR3 runs to 15 residues. The CDR3 region has the DNA TGCGCCAGCAGCAGAGGGACAGGGCCTGAAGAGACCCAGTACTTC. It encodes CASSRGTGPEETQYF.

The CDR3 bases are TGTGCCACCAGTTCCCCACAGGGAAACTATGGCTACACCTTC. Translating it yields CATSSPQGNYGYTF. The chain has TRBV24-1 and TRBJ1-2; weak D call: TRBD1 (6 bases). Trimming removed 6 bases at V and 2 bases at J, with 12 bases between. The CDR3 is 14 amino acids. CDR1 and CDR2 from the germline V gene are KGHDR and SFDVKD.

The rearrangement uses TRBV28 and TRBJ2-7; D perhaps matches TRBD1 (6 bases). Trimming removed 5 bases at V and 0 bases at J, with 17 bases between. Germline V gene data show CDR1 as MDHEN and CDR2 as SYDVKM. CDR3 length equals 16 residues. DNA of the CDR3: TGTGCCAGCAGTCTAACCCGGGACAAAAGCTCCTACGAGCAGTACTTC. Amino acid sequence: CASSLTRDKSSYEQYF.

The J gene is TRBJ2-1, the V gene TRBV10-3; D unresolved. The V gene lost 4 bases and the J gene lost 3 bases, with 13 bases spanning the gap. CDR1 ENHRY and CDR2 SYGVKD come from the germline V gene. The CDR3 runs 15 residues. The CDR3 loop is CAISAPGKGYNEQFF. The CDR3 region has the DNA TGTGCCATCAGTGCCCCGGGTAAAGGCTACAATGAGCAGTTCTTC.

This clone was observed once. V and J are TRBV13 and TRBJ1-1; 7 positions agree with TRBD1. J gave up 4 bases and V 3 bases, and 2 bases lay outside the gene matches. Germline assignment: CDR1 PRHDT and CDR2 FYEKMQ (reference sequence). This CDR3 comprises 13 residues. The CDR3 region has the DNA TGTGCCAGCAGCTTTTCAGGGGGCACTGAAGCTTTCTTT. Its protein product is CASSFSGGTEAFF.

The gene calls are TRBV10-2 and TRBJ2-7; 13 bases match TRBD2. V lost 6 bases, J lost 2 bases, and 1 base stayed unmatched. The germline V gene has CDR1 WSHSY and CDR2 SAAADI. The CDR3 runs 14 residues. CDR3 sequence (DNA): TGCGCCAGCAGCGGACTAGCGGGAGCCTACGAGCAGTACGTC. Translation gives CASSGLAGAYEQYV.

This clone was observed a handful of times. V and J are TRBV27 and TRBJ2-1; D perhaps matches TRBD1 (5 bases). This CDR3 has 12 amino acids. Germline CDR1 and CDR2: MNHEY and SMNVEV (reference sequence). The V gene lost 5 bases and the J gene lost 8 bases, with 10 bases spanning the gap. The CDR3 reads CASSPTGDEQFF. The CDR3, as DNA: TGTGCCAGCAGTCCCACAGGCGATGAGCAGTTCTTC.

The rearrangement links TRBV11-3 to TRBJ1-1; 10 bases map to TRBD1. After removal of 5 bases from V and 4 bases from J, the junction contained 7 bases not matched to a gene. CDR1 is SGHNT, CDR2 YENEEA, per germline. This CDR3 is built from 15 residues. The CDR3 loop reads CASSPRGDRGTEAFF. CDR3 DNA sequence: TGTGCCAGCAGCCCCAGAGGGGACAGGGGCACTGAAGCTTTCTTT.

The rearrangement links TRBV28 to TRBJ2-7; 8 nucleotides line up with TRBD2. The CDR3 extends over 15 amino acids. Per the germline V gene, CDR1 is MDHEN and CDR2 is SYDVKM. V lost 7 bases, J lost 5 bases, and 13 bases stayed unmatched. CDR3 DNA: TGTGCCAGCACCACAAGGGCAGGGCGGGGGGACGAGCAGTACTTC. Translated, it gives CASTTRAGRGDEQYF.